This T cell receptor (beta chain) comes out of a study of blood T cell repertoires in COVID-19. Turning to the study itself: COVID-19 samples collected from the United States, Italy and Spain covered acute and convalescent phases.

This clone was seen a handful of times. The germline CDR1 and CDR2 sequences are MNHEY and SMNVEV (reference sequence). Trimming removed 7 bases from V and 2 bases from J; junction bases left unmatched: 6. CDR3 size: 16 residues. Using immunoSEQ multiplex PCR, the repertoire was profiled, and TCRdb retains in-frame clones only, with some absent. The table has approximately 80,000 clones, around 88% seen once. This chain joins TRBV27 and TRBJ2-1; 12 bases match TRBD2. The sequenced sample consisted of peripheral blood. The receptor comes from a woman older than 75 with acute or convalescent COVID-19. CDR3 in DNA: TGTGCCAGCACCCCGACTAGCGGGGGAACCTACAATGAGCAGTTCTTC. As protein: CASTPTSGGTYNEQFF.